The 13 T cell receptor beta chains presented below share a single source sample, sequenced in a study of CD8 T cells in ankylosing spondylitis. Each CDR3 protein is one row after TCRdb ran MiXCR on the 5' RACE reads. This table has around 150,000 distinct CDR3 sequences, roughly a third appearing once. Sequenced: synovial fluid, either unsorted or a sorted T cell fraction (not recorded which). The receptors shown here come from a male donor with ankylosing spondylitis.

The chain employs TRBV7-9 and TRBJ1-4; no clear D gene. Germline CDR1 SEHNR, CDR2 FQNEAQ (reference sequence). The CDR3 runs to 16 residues. V lost 5 bases and J lost 2, with 15 bases in between. CDR3 region: CASSPRPAGTNEKLFF. CDR3 coding DNA: TGTGCCAGCAGCCCCCGTCCTGCCGGGACTAATGAAAAACTGTTTTTT.

This clonotype has only a few counts. The chain combines TRBV24-1 with TRBJ2-1, with 7 bases identical to TRBD2. Germline CDR1 is KGHDR and CDR2 is SFDVKD. This CDR3 is 15 amino acids long. The V gene end was trimmed by 5 bases and the J gene end by 4 bases; junction bases not matched to a gene: 7. CDR3 in amino acids: CATSGQTSLYNEQFF. The CDR3 DNA reads as TGTGCCACCAGTGGACAGACTAGCCTTTACAATGAGCAGTTCTTC.

The chain recombines TRBV29-1 with TRBJ2-2, with 9 positions matching TRBD1. The CDR3 is 15 amino acids. The germline gives CDR1 SQVTM, CDR2 ANQGSEA. J gave up 1 base and V 7 bases, and 7 bases lay outside the gene matches. This chain's CDR3 is CSAIPGQGNTGELFF. For the CDR3, the DNA is TGCAGCGCAATACCGGGACAGGGGAACACCGGGGAGCTGTTTTTT.

This clonotype has at least ten counts. Here the CDR3 reads CSATGTSNTHEQFF. The CDR3 DNA reads as TGCAGTGCCACCGGGACTAGCAATACCCATGAGCAGTTCTTC. The chain employs TRBV20-1 and TRBJ2-1; TRBD2 matches 9 bases. Trimming cost V 6 bases and J 8 bases; bases outside gene matches: 11. CDR3 length: 14 residues. CDR1 is DFQATT, CDR2 SNEGSKA, per germline (reference sequence).

This clonotype showed up just a few times. CDR3 in DNA: TGTGCCAGCAGCTTAGTCGGCAGGGGGCAGTCGGATACGCAGTATTTT. This sequence encodes CASSLVGRGQSDTQYF. The V and J genes are TRBV7-9 and TRBJ2-3; 8 bases agree with TRBD1. The CDR3 runs to 16 residues. The V and J ends lost 1 base and 6 bases, in that order; junction bases with no gene match: 9. Germline V gene data show CDR1 as SEHNR and CDR2 as FQNEAQ (reference sequence). Using reference TRBV7-9 and TRBJ2-3 for the parts outside the CDR3, the full variable domain is DTGVSQNPRHKITKRGQNVTFRCDPISEHNRLYWYRQTLGQGPEFLTYFQNEAQLEKSRLLSDRFSAERPKGSFSTLEIQRTEQGDSAMYLCASSLVGRGQSDTQYFGPGTRLTVL.

The V call is TRBV20-1, the J call TRBJ2-7, with TRBD1 matching 8 bases. This CDR3 region has 13 residues. The germline gives CDR1 DFQATT, CDR2 SNEGSKA (reference sequence). V shed 1 base, J shed 4 bases, and the junction held 3 bases outside the gene matches. The CDR3 DNA follows: TGCAGTGCTAGAGGGACAGGGATATACGAGCAGTACTTC. It codes for CSARGTGIYEQYF.

This clonotype was seen at least ten times. This chain connects TRBV20-1 to TRBJ1-6; 8 bases match TRBD1. The CDR3 runs 14 residues. Germline lookup yields CDR1 DFQATT and CDR2 SNEGSKA (reference sequence). V lost 2 bases to trimming and J lost 9 bases; unmatched junction nucleotides: 6. The CDR3 coding sequence is TGCAGTGCTAGATCGGACAGGGAAGGTTCACCCCTCCACTTT. Encoded protein: CSARSDREGSPLHF.

The J gene is TRBJ1-5, the V gene TRBV2, with D hard to call. CDR3 size: 14 residues. Germline V gene data show CDR1 as SNHLY and CDR2 as FYNNEI. Trimming removed 4 bases at V and 5 bases at J, with 12 bases between. DNA of the CDR3: TGTGCCAGCAGTGTCTCGGGTGTTTATCAGCCCCAGCATTTT. Translating it yields CASSVSGVYQPQHF.

This clonotype has a handful of counts. The chain has TRBV20-1 and TRBJ1-6, with TRBD1 identical over 10 bases. The junction had 2 bases not matched to a gene; V was cut back by 4 bases and J by 8 bases. Germline V gene lookup returns CDR1 DFQATT and CDR2 SNEGSKA (reference sequence). This CDR3 has 13 amino acids. The CDR3 DNA is TGCAGTGCTACCGGGACAGGGGATTCACCCCTCCACTTT. As protein: CSATGTGDSPLHF.

The V gene is TRBV6-1, the J gene TRBJ1-2; 7 bases line up with TRBD1. Germline CDR1 and CDR2: MNHNS and SASEGT. With 3 bases clipped from V and 6 bases from J, the junction kept 7 bases outside the gene matches. This CDR3 is 14 amino acids long. CDR3 protein: CASSEPGTANGYTF. The DNA of the CDR3 is TGTGCCAGCAGTGAGCCTGGGACAGCCAATGGCTACACCTTC.

This clonotype was recorded at least ten times. The V and J genes are TRBV10-3 and TRBJ2-1, with 10 bases identical to TRBD2. This CDR3 is built from 15 residues. After removal of 2 bases from V and 7 bases from J, the junction contained 5 bases not matched to a gene. Germline V CDR1 and CDR2: ENHRY, SYGVKD. The CDR3 region has the DNA TGTGCCATCAGTGAGGGGGGTAGCGGGAGGAATGAGCAGTTCTTC. This codes for CAISEGGSGRNEQFF.

The chain carries TRBV4-1 and TRBJ1-2; 12 nucleotides match TRBD1. This CDR3 is built from 15 residues. Germline CDR1 reads MGHRA; CDR2 reads YSYEKL. V dropped 1 base and J dropped 8; count of bases not matched to a gene: 5. CDR3 sequence (DNA): TGCGCCAGCAGCCAAGCGGGACAGGGGGCGCGAGGCTACACCTTC. Translating it yields CASSQAGQGARGYTF.

V and J are TRBV2 and TRBJ1-2; TRBD1 might be the D (6 bases). Germline-derived CDR1 and CDR2 are SNHLY and FYNNEI. This CDR3 is built from 13 residues. Trimming took off 7 bases at V and 4 bases at J, with 13 bases between the two ends. In nucleotides, the CDR3 is TGTGCCAGCACCGAACGACAGGTCTATGGCTACACCTTC. Translation gives CASTERQVYGYTF.